This TCR beta chain was profiled in a study of blood T cells in healthy people across ages. This clonotype was counted between two and nine times. The CDR3 runs 13 residues. Losses at the gene ends were 8 bases for V and 6 bases for J; bases not matched to a gene: 8. Germline V CDR1 and CDR2: SGHTA, FQGTGA. A second PCR, run for about 6 to 11 cycles, used a sample-barcoded 5' primer plus a J-beta primer mix. One entry per CDR3 protein results from TCRdb running MiXCR on the 5' RACE reads. The table shows approximately 800,000 distinct CDR3 sequences, with around 25% occurring only once. The sample was also linked to a second study, of T cells of mothers and their children. That work contributes: Thymic selection, a shaping force on TCR recombination output, acts similarly in related and unrelated pairs.

This TCR was recovered from a boy aged 5-17 years in good health. The sequenced sample was blood. This chain joins TRBV7-3 and TRBJ2-5, with 8 positions matching TRBD1. The CDR3 protein is CASGQRQGKTQYF. The CDR3 nucleotides are TGTGCCAGCGGACAAAGACAGGGGAAGACCCAGTACTTC.